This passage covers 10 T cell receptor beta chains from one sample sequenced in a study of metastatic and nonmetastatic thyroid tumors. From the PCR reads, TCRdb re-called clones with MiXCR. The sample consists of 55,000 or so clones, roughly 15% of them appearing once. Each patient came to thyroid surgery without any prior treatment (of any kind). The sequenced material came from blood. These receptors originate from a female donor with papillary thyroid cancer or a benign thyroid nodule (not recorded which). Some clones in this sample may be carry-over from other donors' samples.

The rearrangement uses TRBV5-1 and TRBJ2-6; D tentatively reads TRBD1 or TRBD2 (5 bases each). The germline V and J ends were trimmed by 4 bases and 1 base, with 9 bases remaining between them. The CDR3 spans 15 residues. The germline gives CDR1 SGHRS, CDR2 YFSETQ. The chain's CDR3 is CASSIEGSGANVLTF. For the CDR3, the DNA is TGCGCCAGCAGCATAGAGGGGTCTGGGGCCAACGTCCTGACTTTC.

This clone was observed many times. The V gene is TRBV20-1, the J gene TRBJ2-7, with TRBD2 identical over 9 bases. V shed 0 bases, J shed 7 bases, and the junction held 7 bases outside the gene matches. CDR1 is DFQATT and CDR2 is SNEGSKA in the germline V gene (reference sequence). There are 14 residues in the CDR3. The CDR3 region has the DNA TGCAGTGCTAGAGATCTAGCGGGAAGGGGAGAGCAGTACTTC. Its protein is CSARDLAGRGEQYF.

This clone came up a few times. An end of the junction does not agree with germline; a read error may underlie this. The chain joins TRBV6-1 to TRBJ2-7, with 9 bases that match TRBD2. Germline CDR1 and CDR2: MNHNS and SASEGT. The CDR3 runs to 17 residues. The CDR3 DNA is TGTGCCCGATCCGGGCCTAGCGGGACCCCGGGACGCTACGAGAAGTACTTC. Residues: CARSGPSGTPGRYEKYF.

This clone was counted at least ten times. CDR3 nucleotides: TGTGCCAGCAGCTTAGCAGGCGGGGCTGGGGGCTATGGCTACACCTTC. As protein: CASSLAGGAGGYGYTF. The V and J genes are TRBV7-8 and TRBJ1-2, with D possibly TRBD1 on 5 matching bases. Germline values: CDR1 SGHVS, CDR2 FQNEAQ. V was pared by 0 bases and J by 4 bases, with 15 bases between. The CDR3 loop spans 16 amino acids.

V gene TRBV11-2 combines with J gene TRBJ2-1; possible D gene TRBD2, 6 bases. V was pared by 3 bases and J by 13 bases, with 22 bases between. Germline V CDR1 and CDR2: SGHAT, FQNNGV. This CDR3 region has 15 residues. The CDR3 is CASSFPEGPYNYQFF. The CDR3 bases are TGTGCCAGCAGCTTCCCGGAGGGCCCCTACAATTATCAGTTCTTC.

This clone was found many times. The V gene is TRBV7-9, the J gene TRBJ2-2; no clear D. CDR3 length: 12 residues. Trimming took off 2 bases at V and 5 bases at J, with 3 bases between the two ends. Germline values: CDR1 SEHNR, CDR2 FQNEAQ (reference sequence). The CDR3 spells CASSLQTGELFF. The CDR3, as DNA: TGTGCCAGCAGCTTACAAACCGGGGAGCTGTTTTTT. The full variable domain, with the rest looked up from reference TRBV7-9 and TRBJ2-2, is DTGVSQNPRHKITKRGQNVTFRCDPISEHNRLYWYRQTLGQGPEFLTYFQNEAQLEKSRLLSDRFSAERPKGSFSTLEIQRTEQGDSAMYLCASSLQTGELFFGEGSRLTVL.

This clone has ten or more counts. The CDR3 nucleotides are TGTGCCAGCAGTTCATACTACGAGCAGTACTTC. Its translation: CASSSYYEQYF. The genes are TRBV7-9 and TRBJ2-7; D gene ambiguous. V was trimmed by 6 bases and J by 3 bases, leaving 6 bases between them. This CDR3 contains 11 residues. CDR1 SEHNR and CDR2 FQNEAQ come from the germline V gene (reference sequence).

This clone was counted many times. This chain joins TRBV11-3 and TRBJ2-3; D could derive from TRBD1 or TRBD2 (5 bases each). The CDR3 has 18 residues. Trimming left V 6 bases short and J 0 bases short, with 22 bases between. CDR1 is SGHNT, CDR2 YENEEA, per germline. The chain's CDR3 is CASSSPPEGRYSTDTQYF. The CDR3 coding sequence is TGTGCCAGCAGTTCTCCACCTGAGGGGCGGTACAGCACAGATACGCAGTATTTT.

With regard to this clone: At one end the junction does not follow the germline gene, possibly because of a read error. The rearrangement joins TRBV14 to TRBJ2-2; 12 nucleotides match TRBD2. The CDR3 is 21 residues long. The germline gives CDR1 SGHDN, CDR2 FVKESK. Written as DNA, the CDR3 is TGTGCCAGCAACCAAGAGGCTCGCCTAGCGGGAGGGCCAAAGTACACCGGGGAGCTGTTTTTT. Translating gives CASNQEARLAGGPKYTGELFF.

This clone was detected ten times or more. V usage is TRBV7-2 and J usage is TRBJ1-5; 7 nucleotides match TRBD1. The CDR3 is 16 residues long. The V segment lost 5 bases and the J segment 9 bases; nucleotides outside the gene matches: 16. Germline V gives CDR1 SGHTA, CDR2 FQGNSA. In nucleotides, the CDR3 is TGTGCCAGCAGCCACGTCGGGGTCGGCGCAGGGGGGCCCCAGCATTTT. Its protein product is CASSHVGVGAGGPQHF.